The source of this T cell receptor beta chain is a study of cytomegalovirus exposure and HLA in healthy donors. Study conclusions and caveats: The authors later linked a missense DCLRE1C variant to TCR beta V- and J-gene trimming.

About this clone: Its specificity is unknown.

The donors, nominally healthy at sampling, likely had unrecorded immune exposures. PCR primers comprised 60 Vbeta and 13 Jbeta primers. The assay was immunoSEQ multiplex PCR, and TCRdb's table has in-frame clones only and misses some. The sample includes 70,000 to 100,000 clones, 80% of them seen just once. The TCR originated in a man aged 45-60 years in good health and CMV-seropositive. Sequencing input: PBMCs.

In nucleotides, the CDR3 is TGTGCCAGTAATATTCAAACGGGATATGGCTACACCTTC. Its translation: CASNIQTGYGYTF. This chain joins TRBV19 and TRBJ1-2; D not resolved. With 7 bases removed from V and 5 bases from J, the gap between germline ends came to 14 bases. Germline CDR1 LNHDA, CDR2 SQIVND (reference sequence). The CDR3 totals 13 residues.